This passage covers 7 T cell receptor beta chains from one sample sequenced in a study of Graves' ophthalmopathy and Graves' hyperthyroidism. The TCR beta CDR3 regions underwent amplification from RNA transcripts. RT-PCR was first run with HTBI primers, then multiplex PCR in a second round. MiXCR, run by TCRdb on the multiplex PCR reads, gives a single entry per CDR3 protein. The profile shows a few hundred thousand distinct CDR3 sequences, just under 40% of them singletons. Sample: peripheral blood or thyroid tissue (not recorded which). The source of these receptors is an adult man with Graves' hyperthyroidism.

CDR3 amino acids: CAISGGGSQAFF. The CDR3 coding sequence is TGTGCCATCAGTGGGGGCGGATCGCAAGCTTTCTTT. The chain couples TRBV10-3 to TRBJ1-1, with a tentative D call TRBD1 (5 bases). With 4 bases removed from V and 9 bases from J, the gap between germline ends came to 12 bases. Germline values: CDR1 ENHRY, CDR2 SYGVKD. This CDR3 has 12 residues.

The J gene is TRBJ1-1, the V gene TRBV4-1; D unclear. The V gene lost 2 bases and the J gene lost 1 base, with 5 bases spanning the gap. CDR3 length: 13 residues. In germline, CDR1 is MGHRA, CDR2 YSYEKL. The CDR3 loop reads CASSQNGNTEAFF. DNA for the CDR3: TGCGCCAGCAGCCAAAACGGGAACACTGAAGCTTTCTTT.

This clonotype appeared many times. This chain joins TRBV7-3 and TRBJ2-2, with 7 positions matching TRBD2. This CDR3 comprises 15 residues. Losses at the gene ends were 2 bases for V and 4 bases for J; bases not matched to a gene: 4. CDR1 is SGHTA and CDR2 is FQGTGA in the germline V gene. The CDR3 is CASSLAGAATGELFF. DNA of the CDR3: TGTGCCAGCAGCTTAGCGGGAGCGGCCACCGGGGAGCTGTTTTTT. Drawing the rest from reference TRBV7-3 and TRBJ2-2, the complete variable domain is GAGVSQTPSNKVTEKGKYVELRCDPISGHTALYWYRQSLGQGPEFLIYFQGTGAADDSGLPNDRFFAVRPEGSVSTLKIQRTERGDSAVYLCASSLAGAATGELFFGEGSRLTVL.

This clonotype was observed at least ten times. The chain uses TRBV2 and TRBJ1-6; maybe TRBD1 (5 bases). Germline CDR1 and CDR2: SNHLY and FYNNEI. Trimming cost V 0 bases and J 7 bases, with 7 bases left between them. The CDR3 contains 14 residues. The CDR3 region has the DNA TGTGCCAGCAGTGAAGCAGGACAAAATTCACCCCTCCACTTT. Encoded protein: CASSEAGQNSPLHF.

This clonotype was observed a single time. V is TRBV2 and J is TRBJ1-2; 7 bases map to TRBD1. CDR3 length: 14 residues. Germline V gene lookup returns CDR1 SNHLY and CDR2 FYNNEI. Losses at the gene ends were 6 bases for V and 5 bases for J; bases not matched to a gene: 9. CDR3 nucleotides: TGTGCCAGCAGAGAGCACAGGGGAGCTTATGGCTACACCTTC. Its protein product is CASREHRGAYGYTF.

The chain has TRBV20-1 and TRBJ1-4; 7 positions agree with TRBD1. The germline V gene encodes CDR1 DFQATT and CDR2 SNEGSKA (reference sequence). Trimming removed 4 bases from V and 2 bases from J; junction bases left unmatched: 7. The CDR3 sequence is 15 residues long. The CDR3 DNA is TGCAGTGCTATGACAGGGACTGCGACTAATGAAAAACTGTTTTTT. The encoded protein is CSAMTGTATNEKLFF.

There are many counts of this clonotype. The CDR3 nucleotides are TGTGCCAGCAAGGTGGGGAGCTACGAGCAGTACTTC. Its translation: CASKVGSYEQYF. The rearrangement joins TRBV6-6 to TRBJ2-7, with D possibly being TRBD2 (5 bases). The CDR3 runs to 12 residues. V lost 7 bases and J lost 3, with 10 bases in between. The germline V gene encodes CDR1 MNHNY and CDR2 SVGAGI (reference sequence).